This T cell receptor beta chain derives from a study of T cell repertoires in cytomegalovirus infection. As for the study in general: Public TCR beta signatures were indicative of both CMV infection and a matching HLA type. Study-wide results and caveats: HLA-C-restricted CMV clonotypes gave the most frequent clonotype in two of eight donors. The study identified carriers of CMV plus the relevant HLA from cumulative public TCR beta family frequency.

V lost 1 base, J lost 5 bases, and 21 bases lay in between. CDR1 and CDR2 from the germline V gene are LGHNT and FRNRAP. The CDR3 spans 18 residues. TCRdb processed the reads anew with MiXCR; each CDR3 protein has one entry. The profile shows hundreds of thousands of distinct CDR3 sequences, roughly 6.5% of them singletons. This clonotype was counted ten times or more. Its antigen is unknown. This receptor was taken from a human donor in good health (CMV status not recorded). Some clones in this sample may be carry-over from other donors' samples. Sequences were obtained from PBMCs. J is TRBJ1-5 and V is TRBV12-5, with TRBD1 as a possible D gene (6 bases). CDR3 protein: CASGLGLFRGHTDQPQHF. The CDR3 nucleotides are TGTGCTAGTGGTTTGGGCCTATTCAGGGGCCACACAGATCAGCCCCAGCATTTT.